The subject of this entry is one T cell receptor beta chain. CDR1 is SGHKS and CDR2 is YYEKEE in the germline V gene (reference sequence). The CDR3 contains 14 residues. The ends were cut back, 0 bases at V and 5 bases at J, with 11 bases in the middle. Libraries were prepared by immunoSEQ multiplex PCR; TCRdb keeps only in-frame clonotypes and omits some of them. Of roughly 100,000 clones listed, 75% to 90% are singletons. The sample is drawn from a study of blood T cell repertoires in COVID-19. This chain connects TRBV5-5 to TRBJ1-1; D perhaps matches TRBD1 (6 bases). The sequenced material came from peripheral blood. The origin of this receptor is a human donor in a cohort sampled during active COVID-19. The CDR3 DNA follows: TGTGCCAGCAGCTTGGAGGGGGGGCGGACTGAAGCTTTCTTT. This gives the protein CASSLEGGRTEAFF.